One and the same sample provided the 20 T cell receptor beta chains below, sequenced in a study of T cell repertoires in cytomegalovirus infection. The antigens for these receptors are not known. TCRdb reprocessed the reads via MiXCR and lists one record per CDR3 protein. The sample shows 650,000 to 900,000 distinct CDR3 sequences, approximately 29% of them seen only once. The sequencing used cultured CD8+ T cells from PBMCs, collected from culture after CMV antigen stimulation. These receptors were collected from a human donor in good health (CMV status not recorded). Some clones in this sample may be carry-over from other donors' samples.

The gene calls are TRBV9 and TRBJ2-5; TRBD1 agrees at 10 bases. The CDR3 is 16 residues long. The germline gives CDR1 SGDLS, CDR2 YYNGEE. Trimming cost V 1 base and J 2 bases; bases outside gene matches: 5. CDR3 nucleotide sequence: TGTGCCAGCAGCGTAAACGGACAGGGGGGACAAGAGACCCAGTACTTC. Protein sequence: CASSVNGQGGQETQYF.

This clonotype showed up just once. This chain connects TRBV10-3 to TRBJ2-2; either TRBD1 or TRBD2 may fit D (6 bases each). Germline V gives CDR1 ENHRY, CDR2 SYGVKD. The length of the CDR3 is 17 residues. The V end was cut by 0 bases, the J end by 2 bases, with 13 bases between. CDR3 bases: TGTGCCATCAGTGAGTCCCGGTTGGGGGGCAACACCGGGGAGCTGTTTTTT. It encodes CAISESRLGGNTGELFF.

In this sample, this clonotype turned up many times. The gene calls are TRBV7-6 and TRBJ2-3, with 8 bases matching TRBD2. The germline V gene encodes CDR1 SGHVS and CDR2 FNYEAQ. The CDR3 has 17 amino acids. The V and J ends lost 5 bases and 2 bases, in that order; junction bases with no gene match: 12. The CDR3 sequence: CASSPGRAGDFTDTQYF. The CDR3 region has the DNA TGTGCCAGCAGCCCCGGGAGGGCCGGGGACTTCACAGATACGCAGTATTTT.

A few counts support this clonotype. V gene TRBV5-1 combines with J gene TRBJ2-7; TRBD2 aligns across 9 bases. Germline V lookup: CDR1 SGHRS, CDR2 YFSETQ. The CDR3 has 14 amino acids. Trimming removed 3 bases from V and 11 bases from J; junction bases left unmatched: 12. The CDR3 region is CASSSGLAPLREYF. The CDR3 DNA is TGCGCCAGCAGCTCGGGACTAGCTCCTCTACGCGAGTACTTC.

The chain is built from TRBV4-3 and TRBJ2-1, with D tentatively TRBD1 (5 bases). V was trimmed by 2 bases and J by 1 base, leaving 18 bases between them. The germline V gene encodes CDR1 LGHNA and CDR2 YSLEER. The CDR3 is 18 amino acids. The CDR3 loop reads CASSQKSRADLSYNEQFF. CDR3 nucleotide sequence: TGCGCCAGCAGCCAAAAGTCCAGGGCCGACCTTTCCTACAATGAGCAGTTCTTC.

The table lists this clonotype with many counts. V usage is TRBV7-2 and J usage is TRBJ1-2; D is ambiguous. The CDR3 contains 15 residues. Germline CDR1 reads SGHTA; CDR2 reads FQGNSA. V lost 1 base and J lost 0, with 9 bases in between. As DNA, the CDR3 is TGTGCCAGCAGCTTAGGTTCCAGTCCTAACTATGGCTACACCTTC. Protein: CASSLGSSPNYGYTF.

This clonotype was recorded a few times. V and J are TRBV14 and TRBJ1-2, with no clear D. Germline loops: CDR1 SGHDN, CDR2 FVKESK. V was shortened by 0 bases and J by 3 bases, with 11 bases between the two germline ends. The CDR3 contains 15 residues. The CDR3: CASSQDSEAHYGYTF. The CDR3 coding sequence is TGTGCCAGCAGCCAAGATAGCGAGGCCCACTATGGCTACACCTTC. Drawing the rest from reference TRBV14 and TRBJ1-2, the complete variable domain is EAGVTQFPSHSVIEKGQTVTLRCDPISGHDNLYWYRRVMGKEIKFLLHFVKESKQDESGMPNNRFLAERTGGTYSTLKVQPAELEDSGVYFCASSQDSEAHYGYTFGSGTRLTVV.

This clonotype was detected a few times. The chain uses TRBV19 and TRBJ1-2; 7 positions match TRBD1. The CDR3 totals 17 residues. Germline trimming cut 4 bases from V and 0 bases from J; bases unmatched to any gene: 11. CDR1 and CDR2 from the germline V gene are LNHDA and SQIVND (reference sequence). DNA for the CDR3: TGTGCCAGTAGTACTAAATTTCGGACAGGTGCTAACTATGGCTACACCTTC. Translating it yields CASSTKFRTGANYGYTF.

This clonotype was picked up a small number of times. The rearrangement joins TRBV9 to TRBJ1-1; unclear D gene. The length of the CDR3 is 12 residues. CDR1 and CDR2 (germline): SGDLS, YYNGEE. V was pared by 0 bases and J by 10 bases, with 10 bases between. CDR3 sequence: CASSVDPLRAFF. The CDR3, as DNA: TGTGCCAGCAGCGTAGACCCCCTGAGAGCTTTCTTT.

This clonotype was picked up a small number of times. The chain uses TRBV12-5 and TRBJ2-2; 8 bases are shared with TRBD1. CDR3 length: 15 residues. After removal of 5 bases from V and 5 bases from J, the junction contained 7 bases not matched to a gene. Germline loops: CDR1 LGHNT, CDR2 FRNRAP. The CDR3 reads CASGPGQGVTGELFF. CDR3 DNA: TGTGCTAGTGGTCCAGGACAGGGCGTAACCGGGGAGCTGTTTTTT.

The rearrangement joins TRBV7-9 to TRBJ1-1, with D tentatively TRBD1 (6 bases). Trimming left V 8 bases short and J 4 bases short, with 14 bases between. The CDR3 totals 13 residues. Germline V CDR1 and CDR2: SEHNR, FQNEAQ (reference sequence). CDR3 in amino acids: CASVRGAATEAFF. The CDR3 DNA is TGTGCCAGCGTGCGGGGGGCAGCCACTGAAGCTTTCTTT.

In this sample, this clonotype turned up many times. Germline is not matched at one junction end, which may reflect a read error. The V call is TRBV7-2, the J call TRBJ1-6; 7 nucleotides align to TRBD1. CDR1 is SGHTA and CDR2 is FQGNSA in the germline V gene. CDR3 length: 15 residues. CDR3 sequence: CASSTGVSDNSPLHF. In nucleotides, the CDR3 is TGTGCCAGCAGCACAGGGGTATCGGATAACTCACCCCTCCACTTT.

This clonotype was seen a few times. The chain links TRBV12-3 or TRBV12-4 to TRBJ1-4, with 9 bases fitting TRBD1. V lost 5 bases and J lost 7; bases outside the gene matches: 8. This CDR3 contains 15 residues. The CDR3 reads CASSPTGGAGEKLFF. DNA for the CDR3: TGTGCCAGCAGTCCAACAGGGGGCGCCGGTGAAAAACTGTTTTTT.

This clonotype was seen more than once but under ten times. The chain recombines TRBV20-1 with TRBJ1-5; D is unclear. Germline V gene sequence: CDR1 DFQATT, CDR2 SNEGSKA (reference sequence). This CDR3 spans 12 amino acids. V lost 3 bases, J lost 2 bases, and 5 bases lay in between. The DNA of the CDR3 is TGCAGTGCTAGTACGGGCAATCAGCCCCAGCATTTT. As protein: CSASTGNQPQHF.

This chain links TRBV10-2 with TRBJ2-7; TRBD1 might be the D (6 bases). There are 12 residues in the CDR3. Deletions cut 6 bases from V and 4 bases from J, with 10 bases between. The germline CDR1 and CDR2 sequences are WSHSY and SAAADI. The CDR3 DNA reads as TGCGCCAGCAGACCAGGGGATTACGAGCAGTACTTC. Translating gives CASRPGDYEQYF.

This clonotype was picked up a small number of times. The V call is TRBV5-5, the J call TRBJ1-5; possible D gene TRBD1, 6 bases. The CDR3 extends over 15 amino acids. The germline V and J ends were trimmed by 1 base and 6 bases, with 14 bases remaining between them. CDR1 and CDR2 from the germline V gene are SGHKS and YYEKEE (reference sequence). This CDR3 reads CASSLRGAKAQPQHF. CDR3 DNA sequence: TGTGCCAGCAGCTTGAGGGGGGCGAAGGCTCAGCCCCAGCATTTT.

The gene calls are TRBV6-2 or TRBV6-3 and TRBJ2-5, with 11 bases fitting TRBD1. Trimming took 4 bases from V and 5 from J; bases not matched to a gene: 6. The V gene's germline CDR1 is MNHEY and CDR2 SVGEGT. The CDR3 has 15 residues. CDR3 DNA sequence: TGTGCCAGCAGTTTGGACAGGGGGCTTGGGGAGACCCAGTACTTC. Translation gives CASSLDRGLGETQYF.

This clonotype appeared a few times. The J gene is TRBJ1-3, the V gene TRBV7-8, with TRBD1 matching 7 bases. Germline V CDR1 and CDR2: SGHVS, FQNEAQ. Trimming at V came to 1 base and at J to 4 bases, leaving 10 bases not matched to a gene. The length of the CDR3 is 17 residues. CDR3: CASSLGTGPKGGNTIYF. In DNA, the CDR3 is TGTGCCAGCAGCTTAGGGACAGGCCCTAAAGGAGGAAACACCATATATTTT.

The chain recombines TRBV7-9 with TRBJ2-3; weak D call: TRBD1 (8 bases). Germline V gene data show CDR1 as SEHNR and CDR2 as FQNEAQ (reference sequence). V shed 3 bases and J shed 10 bases, with 20 bases lying between them. The CDR3 is 15 amino acids. The CDR3 nucleotides are TGTGCCAGCAGCTTTCCCCGCTACACAGGGGGGGCGCAGTATTTT. Protein product: CASSFPRYTGGAQYF.

This clonotype was counted a few times. The rearrangement joins TRBV6-6 to TRBJ1-4; 9 nucleotides agree with TRBD1. The CDR3 runs to 18 residues. V was clipped by 6 bases and J by 8 bases; unmatched bases: 19. Per the germline V gene, CDR1 is MNHNY and CDR2 is SVGAGI (reference sequence). The CDR3 DNA sequence: TGTGCCAGCAGCCCTAACCAAAGACCGGGGACAGGGAGAGAAAAACTGTTTTTT. Its protein is CASSPNQRPGTGREKLFF.